This TCR beta chain was obtained from a study of blood T cell repertoires in COVID-19. This clone was picked up one time. This CDR3 is 16 amino acids long. J gave up 7 bases and V 1 base, and 8 bases lay outside the gene matches. Per the germline V gene, CDR1 is SGHTA and CDR2 is FQGNSA. Only in-frame clones appear in the TCRdb table, and some are missing; sequencing was by immunoSEQ multiplex PCR. The sample carries about 280,000 clones, roughly 85% recorded once. This rearrangement joins TRBV7-2 to TRBJ2-7; TRBD1 aligns across 12 bases. Input material: PBMCs or T cells enriched from blood (not recorded which). This TCR was recovered from a woman in her 50s who had recovered from COVID-19. The chain's CDR3 is CASSLVGTGGSWEQYF. The CDR3 coding sequence is TGTGCCAGCAGCTTAGTAGGGACAGGGGGCTCTTGGGAGCAGTACTTC.